The 32 T cell receptor beta chains in this list originate from one sample, sequenced in a study of T cell responses to AZD1222 COVID-19 vaccine. The protocol was immunoSEQ multiplex PCR, while the TCRdb copy is restricted to in-frame clones and leaves out a portion. The table shows 50,000 to 60,000 clones, with approximately 80% occurring only once. Sequenced here: peripheral blood, sampled 28 days after the second AZD1222 dose. The receptors come from an adult who received the AZD1222 COVID-19 vaccine.

The V gene is TRBV5-6, the J gene TRBJ1-1; TRBD1 matches at 8 bases. The length of the CDR3 is 15 residues. From germline, CDR1 is SGHDT and CDR2 YYEEEE. J lost 5 bases, V lost 4 bases, and 10 bases had no gene match. CDR3 nucleotide sequence: TGTGCCAGCAGCGAAAAACAGGGGGTATATACTGAAGCTTTCTTT. Translation gives CASSEKQGVYTEAFF.

Only a few counts were recorded for this clone. The chain employs TRBV6-5 and TRBJ2-7; 8 bases are a match to TRBD1. Trimming cost V 7 bases and J 2 bases; bases outside gene matches: 4. Germline CDR1 is MNHEY and CDR2 is SVGAGI. The CDR3 runs to 13 residues. CDR3 in amino acids: CASNTGGTYEQYF. The CDR3, as DNA: TGTGCCAGCAATACAGGGGGTACCTACGAGCAGTACTTC.

V is TRBV7-2 and J is TRBJ1-5; 10 bases are a match to TRBD1. From germline, CDR1 is SGHTA and CDR2 FQGNSA. After removal of 5 bases from V and 6 bases from J, the junction contained 4 bases not matched to a gene. The CDR3 consists of 14 residues. In nucleotides, the CDR3 is TGTGCCAGCAGCCAGACAGGGGGCGGTCAGCCCCAGCATTTT. It yields the protein CASSQTGGGQPQHF.

The chain carries TRBV6-4 and TRBJ2-1; 9 nucleotides line up with TRBD1. The CDR3 consists of 14 residues. Unmatched junction bases numbered 5, after V lost 5 bases and J lost 6 bases. The V gene's germline CDR1 is MRHNA and CDR2 SNTAGT. The CDR3 loop is CASSKGTGRNEQFF. CDR3 nucleotides: TGTGCCAGCAGTAAGGGGACAGGGCGCAATGAGCAGTTCTTC.

The J gene is TRBJ2-7, the V gene TRBV6-2 or TRBV6-3; TRBD2 is a possible D gene (6 bases). Looked up from germline, CDR1 is MNHEY and CDR2 is SVGEGT. V dropped 5 bases and J dropped 4 bases, with 12 bases sitting between them. The CDR3 covers 13 residues. The CDR3 loop is CASSTQGGYEQYF. DNA for the CDR3: TGTGCCAGCAGTACCCAGGGAGGTTACGAGCAGTACTTC.

The chain couples TRBV10-1 to TRBJ1-1; maybe TRBD1 (5 bases). V gave up 0 bases and J gave up 1 base, with 6 bases separating them. Germline V gene lookup returns CDR1 WNHNN and CDR2 SYGVQD (reference sequence). The CDR3 sequence is 14 residues long. CDR3 in DNA: TGCGCCAGCAGTGAGTCGGGACCGAACACTGAAGCTTTCTTT. The encoded protein is CASSESGPNTEAFF.

The chain is built from TRBV11-2 and TRBJ1-5; 8 bases fit TRBD1. Germline V gives CDR1 SGHAT, CDR2 FQNNGV. The CDR3 consists of 16 residues. V lost 5 bases, J lost 2 bases, and 8 bases stayed unmatched. The CDR3 loop is CASSVGSGGGNQPQHF. Here the CDR3 DNA reads TGTGCCAGCAGCGTTGGGTCAGGGGGCGGCAATCAGCCCCAGCATTTT.

This clone was detected once. The chain recombines TRBV5-1 with TRBJ2-2; 9 bases fit TRBD1. V gave up 1 base and J gave up 6 bases; unmatched junction bases: 4. Germline values: CDR1 SGHRS, CDR2 YFSETQ. The CDR3 contains 15 residues. The CDR3 protein is CASSLQQGAAGELFF. CDR3 DNA: TGCGCCAGCAGCTTGCAACAGGGGGCGGCCGGGGAGCTGTTTTTT.

The V and J genes are TRBV5-1 and TRBJ2-1; the match to TRBD1 covers 7 bases. Looked up from germline, CDR1 is SGHRS and CDR2 is YFSETQ. Trimming took 4 bases from V and 4 from J; bases not matched to a gene: 8. The CDR3 covers 15 residues. The CDR3 loop reads CASSRAPGQYNEQFF. The CDR3 DNA sequence: TGCGCCAGCAGCCGCGCACCGGGACAGTACAATGAGCAGTTCTTC.

Only a few counts were recorded for this clone. The chain is built from TRBV27 and TRBJ2-3; D tentatively fits TRBD1 or TRBD2 (6 bases each). Trimming removed 6 bases at V and 5 bases at J, with 27 bases between. The length of the CDR3 is 18 residues. CDR1 is MNHEY, CDR2 SMNVEV, per germline (reference sequence). The CDR3 DNA sequence: TGTGCCAGCAGCTCCTGGCTGGGGGGCGATTTTGAATTAGATACGCAGTATTTT. Its translation is CASSSWLGGDFELDTQYF.

A few counts support this clone. CDR3 loop: CASSERQGNHQPQHF. CDR3 coding DNA: TGTGCCAGCAGTGAAAGGCAGGGGAACCATCAGCCCCAGCATTTT. This sequence joins TRBV6-1 and TRBJ1-5, with D possibly TRBD1 on 6 matching bases. Germline-derived CDR1 and CDR2 are MNHNS and SASEGT. V lost 2 bases and J lost 5, with 13 bases in between. The CDR3 has 15 amino acids.

V gene TRBV24-1 combines with J gene TRBJ1-2; tentative D call: TRBD1 (6 bases). The germline CDR1 and CDR2 sequences are KGHDR and SFDVKD. V lost 4 bases to trimming and J lost 4 bases, with 9 bases between them. The CDR3 is 13 amino acids. CDR3 in DNA: TGTGCCACCAGTGAGGGGGCTCGCTATGGCTACACCTTC. It encodes CATSEGARYGYTF.

CDR3 nucleotide sequence: TGCAGCGTCCGGAGCTCCTACAATGAGCAGTTCTTC. Its translation: CSVRSSYNEQFF. This chain connects TRBV29-1 to TRBJ2-1, with D uncertain. The CDR3 is 12 amino acids. In germline, CDR1 is SQVTM, CDR2 ANQGSEA. V lost 6 bases to trimming and J lost 0 bases, with 6 bases between them.

By share, this clone ranks as medium-sized. The V and J genes are TRBV18 and TRBJ2-7, with no clear D. Between the trimmed V and J ends, which lost 6 bases and 2 bases, there was a span of 17 bases. Germline CDR1 reads KGHSH; CDR2 reads LQKENI. The CDR3 sequence is 15 residues long. This CDR3 reads CASSRWKNGTYEQYF. The CDR3 DNA reads as TGTGCCAGCTCTCGATGGAAGAACGGAACCTACGAGCAGTACTTC.

The chain carries TRBV20-1 and TRBJ1-5; D is unclear. CDR3 length: 11 amino acids. Looked up from germline, CDR1 is DFQATT and CDR2 is SNEGSKA (reference sequence). With 6 bases removed from V and 9 bases from J, the gap between germline ends came to 12 bases. CDR3 in amino acids: CSATPGRPQHF. The CDR3 bases are TGCAGTGCCACCCCAGGAAGGCCCCAGCATTTT.

This clone was recorded only once. The J gene is TRBJ2-3, the V gene TRBV30; 7 bases are a match to TRBD2. The V gene's germline CDR1 is GTSNPN and CDR2 SVGIG (reference sequence). The CDR3 spans 16 residues. The junction had 13 bases not matched to a gene; V was cut back by 7 bases and J by 0 bases. The CDR3: CASAAGSGHSTDTQYF. As DNA, the CDR3 is TGTGCCTCGGCCGCGGGTAGCGGGCATAGCACAGATACGCAGTATTTT.

Only one count was recorded for this clone. The rearrangement links TRBV28 to TRBJ1-2, with TRBD1 identical over 7 bases. Germline assignment: CDR1 MDHEN and CDR2 SYDVKM. V shed 5 bases and J 6 bases; nucleotides not matched to a gene: 12. The CDR3 sequence is 15 residues long. In nucleotides, the CDR3 is TGTGCCAGCAGTAATCCCTTGACAGGGATCAATGGCTACACCTTC. Its protein product is CASSNPLTGINGYTF.

The rearrangement uses TRBV5-1 and TRBJ2-5; TRBD1 is a possible D gene (6 bases). CDR3 size: 14 residues. Per the germline V gene, CDR1 is SGHRS and CDR2 is YFSETQ. Trimming took off 6 bases at V and 2 bases at J, with 14 bases between the two ends. The CDR3: CASNPTGTQETQYF. In DNA, the CDR3 is TGCGCCAGCAACCCGACAGGCACACAAGAGACCCAGTACTTC.

This chain connects TRBV7-9 to TRBJ2-2; 7 nucleotides agree with TRBD2. After removal of 2 bases from V and 4 bases from J, the junction contained 10 bases not matched to a gene. Per the germline V gene, CDR1 is SEHNR and CDR2 is FQNEAQ (reference sequence). This CDR3 region has 17 residues. The CDR3 sequence is CASSLMLQRDPTGELFF. The CDR3 region has the DNA TGTGCCAGCAGCTTAATGTTACAGCGGGATCCCACCGGGGAGCTGTTTTTT.

DNA for the CDR3: TGTGCCAGCAGTTTTACAGGGGGGGATACTGAAGCTTTCTTT. It is translated as CASSFTGGDTEAFF. The genes are TRBV27 and TRBJ1-1; 8 bases are shared with TRBD1. The J segment lost 5 bases and the V segment lost 3 bases, leaving 5 bases of the junction unmatched. The CDR3 runs to 14 residues. CDR1 and CDR2 (germline): MNHEY, SMNVEV (reference sequence).

The chain links TRBV28 to TRBJ2-1, with TRBD2 matching 13 bases. The CDR3 length is 19 residues. The V gene's germline CDR1 is MDHEN and CDR2 SYDVKM. The junction had 14 bases not matched to a gene; V was cut back by 3 bases and J by 6 bases. The CDR3: CASSFLGTSGNLVTNEQFF. In nucleotides, the CDR3 is TGTGCCAGCAGTTTCCTTGGGACTAGCGGGAATCTTGTCACCAATGAGCAGTTCTTC.

The chain carries TRBV28 and TRBJ2-6; TRBD1 matches at 7 bases. This CDR3 comprises 17 residues. Germline trimming cut 7 bases from V and 4 bases from J; bases unmatched to any gene: 13. CDR1 is MDHEN and CDR2 is SYDVKM in the germline V gene. The CDR3 bases are TGTGCCAGCACCTCAGGGAAGACAGGGACGGGGGCCAACGTCCTGACTTTC. Protein product: CASTSGKTGTGANVLTF.

This chain uses TRBV5-1 with TRBJ2-2; no firm D call. Deletions cut 4 bases from V and 6 bases from J, with 19 bases between. Per germline, CDR1 SGHRS and CDR2 YFSETQ. CDR3 size: 16 residues. CDR3 in amino acids: CASSAVLDRASGELFF. In DNA, the CDR3 is TGCGCCAGCAGCGCCGTTCTGGACCGGGCTTCCGGGGAGCTGTTTTTT.

The rearrangement uses TRBV10-2 and TRBJ2-7, with TRBD1 identical over 8 bases. The J segment lost 5 bases and the V segment lost 7 bases, leaving 10 bases of the junction unmatched. The germline V gene encodes CDR1 WSHSY and CDR2 SAAADI. The CDR3 has 14 amino acids. The CDR3 coding sequence is TGCGCCAGCAACTCAGGGGGCTCGGCCAACGAGCAGTACTTC. Residues: CASNSGGSANEQYF.

The chain couples TRBV7-9 to TRBJ1-2; D ambiguous. V gave up 1 base and J gave up 0 bases, with 9 bases separating them. The CDR3 is 15 residues long. Germline V gene data show CDR1 as SEHNR and CDR2 as FQNEAQ (reference sequence). CDR3 DNA sequence: TGTGCCAGCAGCTTAGAAGGCCGGACTAACTATGGCTACACCTTC. It is translated as CASSLEGRTNYGYTF.

The rearrangement uses TRBV28 and TRBJ2-1; TRBD2 is a possible D gene (5 bases). Deletions cut 7 bases from V and 4 bases from J, with 11 bases between. Germline V gene data show CDR1 as MDHEN and CDR2 as SYDVKM. CDR3 length: 13 residues. The CDR3 DNA reads as TGTGCCAGCACCGAAAGAGGGTACAATGAGCAGTTCTTC. Protein sequence: CASTERGYNEQFF.

The V call is TRBV7-2, the J call TRBJ2-5; D not certain. Germline loops: CDR1 SGHTA, CDR2 FQGNSA. The CDR3 totals 16 residues. V gave up 1 base and J gave up 5 bases, with 17 bases separating them. The CDR3 spells CASSLVPNLRRETQYF. As DNA, the CDR3 is TGTGCCAGCAGCTTAGTCCCCAACCTACGCCGCGAGACCCAGTACTTC.

This clone has a handful of counts. V usage is TRBV25-1 and J usage is TRBJ2-2; TRBD2 aligns across 14 bases. V lost 4 bases, J lost 6 bases, and 1 base stayed unmatched. Germline V lookup: CDR1 MGHDK, CDR2 SYGVNS. CDR3 size: 15 residues. The CDR3 region is CASSVTSGGAGELFF. Written as DNA, the CDR3 is TGTGCCAGCAGTGTGACTAGCGGGGGGGCCGGGGAGCTGTTTTTT. The entire variable domain, with the rest obtained from reference TRBV25-1 and TRBJ2-2, is as follows: EADIYQTPRYLVIGTGKKITLECSQTMGHDKMYWYQQDPGMELHLIHYSYGVNSTEKGDLSSESTVSRIRTEHFPLTLESARPSHTSQYLCASSVTSGGAGELFFGEGSRLTVL.

This clone is a singleton in its sample. The chain is built from TRBV6-5 and TRBJ1-4; D might be TRBD1 (5 bases). Trimming cost V 3 bases and J 3 bases, with 11 bases left between them. This CDR3 comprises 15 residues. Germline V gene lookup returns CDR1 MNHEY and CDR2 SVGAGI. The CDR3 is CASSYSGFPNEKLFF. The CDR3 DNA follows: TGTGCCAGCAGTTATTCAGGGTTTCCTAATGAAAAACTGTTTTTT.

The chain combines TRBV11-2 with TRBJ2-7; D is possibly TRBD2 (6 bases). CDR1 and CDR2 from the germline V gene are SGHAT and FQNNGV. Trimming shortened V by 0 bases and J by 6 bases, and 9 bases separated the two germline ends. The CDR3 is 13 residues long. The CDR3 here is CASSLELATEQYF. The CDR3 DNA reads as TGTGCCAGCAGCTTAGAACTAGCAACCGAGCAGTACTTC.

The chain combines TRBV11-3 with TRBJ2-1, with 14 nucleotides matching TRBD2. V shed 2 bases, J shed 1 base, and the junction held 7 bases outside the gene matches. The CDR3 runs to 19 residues. Germline loops: CDR1 SGHNT, CDR2 YENEEA. The CDR3 DNA follows: TGTGCCAGCAGCTTACATGGGACTAGCGGGAGTGGTTCCTACAATGAGCAGTTCTTC. It yields the protein CASSLHGTSGSGSYNEQFF. Supplemented by reference TRBV11-3 and TRBJ2-1, the full variable domain reads EAGVVQSPRYKIIEKKQPVAFWCNPISGHNTLYWYLQNLGQGPELLIRYENEEAVDDSQLPKDRFSAERLKGVDSTLKIQPAELGDSAVYLCASSLHGTSGSGSYNEQFFGPGTRLTVL.

The chain has TRBV11-2 and TRBJ2-2; 8 bases are shared with TRBD1. The V and J ends lost 5 bases and 2 bases, in that order; junction bases with no gene match: 10. CDR3 length: 17 amino acids. The germline CDR1 and CDR2 sequences are SGHAT and FQNNGV. The CDR3 bases are TGTGCCAGCAGCCCCCGGACAGGGCGGGTCAACACCGGGGAGCTGTTTTTT. Translating it yields CASSPRTGRVNTGELFF.